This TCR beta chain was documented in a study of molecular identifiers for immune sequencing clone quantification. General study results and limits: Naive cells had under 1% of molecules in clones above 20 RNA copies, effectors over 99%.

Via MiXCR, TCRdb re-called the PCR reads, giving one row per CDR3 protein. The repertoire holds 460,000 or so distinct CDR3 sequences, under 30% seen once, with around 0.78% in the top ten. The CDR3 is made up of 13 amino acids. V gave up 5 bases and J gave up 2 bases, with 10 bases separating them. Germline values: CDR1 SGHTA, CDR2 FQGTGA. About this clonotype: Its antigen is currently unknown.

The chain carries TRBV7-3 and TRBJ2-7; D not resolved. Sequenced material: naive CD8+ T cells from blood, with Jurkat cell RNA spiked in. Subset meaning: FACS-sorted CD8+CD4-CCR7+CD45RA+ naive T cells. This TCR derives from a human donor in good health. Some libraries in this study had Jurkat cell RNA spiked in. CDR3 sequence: CASSADVTYEQYF. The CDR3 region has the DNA TGTGCCAGCAGCGCGGACGTGACCTACGAGCAGTACTTC.